These T cell receptor beta chains were read from a single sample in a study of T cell responses to AZD1222 COVID-19 vaccine. Assay used: immunoSEQ multiplex PCR; TCRdb lists only in-frame clones, some missing. Here the sample spans 90,000 to 150,000 clones, around nine tenths being singletons. The starting material was peripheral blood, obtained on day 0 of AZD1222 vaccination. The receptor set was obtained from an adult in good health. The CDR3 runs from the conserved cysteine through the conserved F or W. A D gene is named only where the DNA matches it firmly. Clone size is shown for a subset of rows, as once, few, many or a class of expanded clone.

clone size	V gene	D gene	J gene	CDR3 DNA	CDR3 protein
.	TRBV4-2	.	TRBJ1-2	TGTGCCAGCAGCCAAGGTTTGGAAAGGAGTGGCTACACCTTC	CASSQGLERSGYTF
.	TRBV3-1/TRBV3-2	TRBD2	TRBJ2-3	TGTGCCAGCAATCCGCGGGGGGGTTATACGCAGTATTTT	CASNPRGGYTQYF
.	TRBV30	.	TRBJ1-6	TGTGCCTGGAGTGTCAGAGGGGGTTCACCCCTCCACTTT	CAWSVRGGSPLHF
.	TRBV3-1/TRBV3-2	.	TRBJ2-3	TGTGCCAGCAGCCAAGGGGGGACCGGCACAGATACGCAGTATTTT	CASSQGGTGTDTQYF
.	TRBV2	TRBD1	TRBJ1-6	TGTGCCAGCAGTCGGACAGGATATAATTCACCCCTCCACTTT	CASSRTGYNSPLHF
.	TRBV5-6	.	TRBJ1-1	TGTGCCAGCAGCTTAGTTTCTGGGGTCGGTGAAGCTTTCTTT	CASSLVSGVGEAFF
.	TRBV29-1	.	TRBJ2-3	TGCAGCGTTGAGACGCCTACCTCCACAGATACGCAGTATTTT	CSVETPTSTDTQYF
.	TRBV4-1	.	TRBJ1-2	TGCGCCAGCAGCCAAGAATTCCCAGGGACCTATGGCTACACCTTC	CASSQEFPGTYGYTF
.	TRBV19	TRBD1	TRBJ1-5	TGTGCCAGTAGCCCCGGGACAGGGATAAATCAGCCCCAGCATTTT	CASSPGTGINQPQHF
.	TRBV6-2/TRBV6-3	.	TRBJ1-2	TGTGCCAGCAGTTACTCTGGGCAGGGTTGGGGTGGCTACACCTTC	CASSYSGQGWGGYTF
.	TRBV16	.	TRBJ1-2	TGTGCCAGCAGCCAATCTGGGGGCGTTAGTTATGGCTACACCTTC	CASSQSGGVSYGYTF
once	TRBV6-5	TRBD1	TRBJ2-1	TGTGCCAGCTTGACAGGGATTAATGAGCAGTTCTTC	CASLTGINEQFF
.	TRBV27	.	TRBJ1-2	TGTGCCAGCAGTTTACGGGCCTCTCGTTATTATGGCTACACCTTC	CASSLRASRYYGYTF
.	TRBV18	TRBD1	TRBJ1-2	TGTGCCAGCTCTTTACCGGGACAGGGTCTGTGGGGCTACACCTTC	CASSLPGQGLWGYTF
.	TRBV5-1	.	TRBJ2-1	TGCGCCAGCTCCCGTGGGCAGGGGGGTTCAAATGAGCAGTTCTTC	CASSRGQGGSNEQFF
.	TRBV5-1	TRBD1	TRBJ2-5	TGCGCCAGCAGATCTCAGGGGGCGTGGGAGACCCAGTACTTC	CASRSQGAWETQYF
.	TRBV5-1	.	TRBJ1-6	TGCGCCAGCAGCTTGCAGGGGACTAATTCACCCCTCCACTTT	CASSLQGTNSPLHF
.	TRBV6-5	.	TRBJ1-1	TGTGCCAGCAGTTACCGCTTCAGAGGGTTTACGGAAGCTTTCTTT	CASSYRFRGFTEAFF
.	TRBV6-5	.	TRBJ2-1	TGTGCCAGCTCAACAGGGCCCTACAATGAGCAGTTCTTC	CASSTGPYNEQFF
.	TRBV7-8	TRBD2	TRBJ2-3	TGTGCCAGCAGCTTAGGGAGCGGGGGCTATACGCAGTATTTT	CASSLGSGGYTQYF
once	TRBV14	.	TRBJ2-2	TGTGCCAGCAGCCGACTGGGTGGGGCCCGGAACACCGGGGAGCTGTTTTTT	CASSRLGGARNTGELFF
.	TRBV29-1	.	TRBJ2-5	TGCAGCGGGGGTAGGCTAGTGAGTCGAGAGACCCAGTACTTC	CSGGRLVSRETQYF
.	TRBV19	.	TRBJ2-1	TGTGCCAGTAGGGACACAGACAATGAGCAGTTCTTC	CASRDTDNEQFF
.	TRBV6-5	.	TRBJ2-1	TGTGCCAGCCGGCCTCGGGACAAACATGAGCAGTTCTTC	CASRPRDKHEQFF
.	TRBV5-6	.	TRBJ1-4	TGTGCCAGCAGCACCACAGGGTCGGGTGAAAAACTGTTTTTT	CASSTTGSGEKLFF
few	TRBV20-1	.	TRBJ1-5	TGCAGTGCGGGAGGTCAGCCCCAGCATTTT	CSAGGQPQHF
once	TRBV27	TRBD1	TRBJ1-2	TGTGCCAGCAGCCCAGCAGGGGGCGCCTACTATGGCTACACCTTC	CASSPAGGAYYGYTF
few	TRBV3-1/TRBV3-2	.	TRBJ2-5	TGTGCCAGCAGCCTGCGACAGAAAGAGACCCAGTACTTC	CASSLRQKETQYF
.	TRBV18	.	TRBJ1-1	TGTGCCAGCTCACCTGTTGCCGCCGGGAACACTGAAGCTTTCTTT	CASSPVAAGNTEAFF
.	TRBV10-1	TRBD2	TRBJ2-1	TGCGCCAGCAGTGAGGCGGGGGGGCCTGGCGAGCAGTTCTTC	CASSEAGGPGEQFF
.	TRBV10-2	TRBD2	TRBJ2-7	TGCGCCAGCACCCGGAGTAGCGGGGGGGTTCTATACGAGCAGTACTTC	CASTRSSGGVLYEQYF
.	TRBV3-1/TRBV3-2	TRBD1	TRBJ2-3	TGTGCCAGCAGCCTCCGGGACAGTAGCACAGATACGCAGTATTTT	CASSLRDSSTDTQYF
.	TRBV6-1	TRBD1	TRBJ2-1	TGTGCCAGCAGTGAAATAGGACAGGGGGGTACTGAGCAGTTCTTC	CASSEIGQGGTEQFF
.	TRBV6-5	TRBD1	TRBJ1-2	TGTGCCAGCAGTCCCCGGGACAGAGCTAACTATGGCTACACCTTC	CASSPRDRANYGYTF
few	TRBV2	.	TRBJ1-5	TGTGCCAGCGGGAAGGGTAGCAATCAGCCCCAGCATTTT	CASGKGSNQPQHF
.	TRBV10-3	TRBD2	TRBJ2-3	TGTGCCATCAGCTCGGGACTAGCGGGGGGTACAGATACGCAGTATTTT	CAISSGLAGGTDTQYF
.	TRBV18	TRBD1	TRBJ1-1	TGTGCCAGCGCGCCTCCGGGACAGGGGGTTTTGGGCACTGAAGCTTTCTTT	CASAPPGQGVLGTEAFF
.	TRBV14	TRBD2	TRBJ2-2	TGTGCCAGCAGGAAGGGGACTAGCGGATATAACACCGGGGAGCTGTTTTTT	CASRKGTSGYNTGELFF
.	TRBV29-1	TRBD1	TRBJ2-3	TGCAGCGTTGTCCGGGACAGCTCAGATACGCAGTATTTT	CSVVRDSSDTQYF
once	TRBV19	.	TRBJ1-5	TGTGCCAGTAGTAAAGACCGGGGGGCTTTTCAGCCCCAGCATTTT	CASSKDRGAFQPQHF
.	TRBV12-3/TRBV12-4	TRBD2	TRBJ2-3	TGTGCCAGCAGTTGGACTAGCGCAGATACGCAGTATTTT	CASSWTSADTQYF
.	TRBV6-5	.	TRBJ2-2	TGTGCCAGCAGACCGGCCAACACCGGGGAGCTGTTTTTT	CASRPANTGELFF
.	TRBV19	.	TRBJ1-1	TGTGCCAGTAGCCGGGAGGGGTACACTGAAGCTTTCTTT	CASSREGYTEAFF
once	TRBV27	.	TRBJ1-1	TGTGCCAGCAGTTTATTTGCCTACATCCCGAACACTGAAGCTTTCTTT	CASSLFAYIPNTEAFF
.	TRBV19	.	TRBJ2-1	TGTGCCAGTAGGCCCACAGGAAATGAGCAGTTCTTC	CASRPTGNEQFF
.	TRBV18	.	TRBJ1-3	TGTGCCAGCTCCATACAGGAGTCTGGAAACACCATATATTTT	CASSIQESGNTIYF
.	TRBV19	.	TRBJ1-1	TGTGCCAGTAGACCTCACAGGAACACTGAAGCTTTCTTT	CASRPHRNTEAFF
.	TRBV12-2	.	TRBJ1-2	TGTGCAAGTCGCTTAACAGTTAGGGCAGGGATTAACTATGGCTACACCTTC	CASRLTVRAGINYGYTF
.	TRBV9	TRBD1	TRBJ1-1	TGTGCCAGCAGCCTTACAGGGGACGCTGAAGCTTTCTTT	CASSLTGDAEAFF
.	TRBV7-2	.	TRBJ1-1	TGTGCCAGCAGCTTAGGGGCGAGGAGCACTGAAGCTTTCTTT	CASSLGARSTEAFF
.	TRBV4-3	.	TRBJ2-3	TGCGCCAGCAGCCAGGGTCTCACAGATACGCAGTATTTT	CASSQGLTDTQYF
once	TRBV4-1	.	TRBJ1-2	TGCGCCAGCAGCCAAGATTATCCGGGGAACTATGGCTACACCTTC	CASSQDYPGNYGYTF
.	TRBV5-1	.	TRBJ2-1	TGCGCCAGCAGCTTGCAGGGGAGCTCCTACAATGAGCAGTTCTTC	CASSLQGSSYNEQFF
.	TRBV5-6	.	TRBJ2-1	TGTGCCAGCAGCCCGGGAAAGCGGACCTACTCCTACAATGAGCAGTTCTTC	CASSPGKRTYSYNEQFF
.	TRBV2	.	TRBJ2-7	TGTGCCAGCAGTCTCGCTGGCGAGCAGTACTTC	CASSLAGEQYF